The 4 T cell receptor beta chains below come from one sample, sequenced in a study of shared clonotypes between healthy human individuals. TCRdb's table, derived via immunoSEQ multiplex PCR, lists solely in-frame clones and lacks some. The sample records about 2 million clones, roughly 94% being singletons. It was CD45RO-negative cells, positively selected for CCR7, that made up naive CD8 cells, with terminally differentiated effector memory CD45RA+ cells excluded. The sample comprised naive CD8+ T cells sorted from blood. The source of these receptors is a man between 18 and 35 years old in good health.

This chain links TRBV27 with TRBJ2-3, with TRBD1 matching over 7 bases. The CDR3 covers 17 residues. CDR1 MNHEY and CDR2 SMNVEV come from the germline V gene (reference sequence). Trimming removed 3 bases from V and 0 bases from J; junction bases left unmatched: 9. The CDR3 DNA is TGTGCCAGCAGTTTGGGCCTGACAGGGCTAAGCACAGATACGCAGTATTTT. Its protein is CASSLGLTGLSTDTQYF.

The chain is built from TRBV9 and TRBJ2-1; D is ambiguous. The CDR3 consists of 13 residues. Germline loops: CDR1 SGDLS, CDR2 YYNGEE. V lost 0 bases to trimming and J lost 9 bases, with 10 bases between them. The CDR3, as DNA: TGTGCCAGCAGCGTAGCTTGGGGTCCTGAGCAGTTCTTC. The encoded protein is CASSVAWGPEQFF.

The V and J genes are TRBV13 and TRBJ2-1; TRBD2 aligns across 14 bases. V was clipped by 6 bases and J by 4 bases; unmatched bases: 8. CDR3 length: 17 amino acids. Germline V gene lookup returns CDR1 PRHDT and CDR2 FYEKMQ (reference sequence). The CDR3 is CASSLTSGGASYNEQFF. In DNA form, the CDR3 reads TGTGCCAGCAGTTTGACTAGCGGGGGGGCTTCGTACAATGAGCAGTTCTTC.

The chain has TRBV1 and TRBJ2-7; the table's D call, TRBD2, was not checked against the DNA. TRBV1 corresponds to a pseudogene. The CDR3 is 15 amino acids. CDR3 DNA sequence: TGCACCAGCAGCCAAGGCCTTGGAGATCGCTACGAGCAGTACTTC. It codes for CTSSQGLGDRYEQYF.